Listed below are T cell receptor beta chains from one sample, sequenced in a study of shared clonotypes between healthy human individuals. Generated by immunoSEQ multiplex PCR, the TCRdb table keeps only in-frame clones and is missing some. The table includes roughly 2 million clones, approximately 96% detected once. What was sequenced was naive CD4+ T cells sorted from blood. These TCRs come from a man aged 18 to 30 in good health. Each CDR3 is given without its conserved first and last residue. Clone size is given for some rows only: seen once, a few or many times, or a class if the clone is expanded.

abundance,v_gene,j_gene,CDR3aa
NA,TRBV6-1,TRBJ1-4,ASSPGGLTNEKLF
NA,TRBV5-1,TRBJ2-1,ASSSSGVSYNEQF
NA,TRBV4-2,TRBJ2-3,ASRPIYELAVADTQY
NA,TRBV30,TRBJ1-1,AWSVLGRERTEAF
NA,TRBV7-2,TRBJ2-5,ASSLGRYQETQY
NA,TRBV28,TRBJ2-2,ASTPAGQGRPGELF
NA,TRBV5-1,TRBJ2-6,ASSVISGANVLT
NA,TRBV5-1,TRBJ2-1,ASSLGGQSYNEQF
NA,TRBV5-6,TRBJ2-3,ASRRTGTSTDTQY
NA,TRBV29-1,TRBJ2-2,SVVLVQGVAGELF
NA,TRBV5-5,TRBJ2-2,ASSAGTGNTGELF
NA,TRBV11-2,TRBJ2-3,ASSLGSGSMNTQY
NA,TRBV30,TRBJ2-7,AWSRSGTPSYEQY
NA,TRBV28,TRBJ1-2,ASSLDLYGYT
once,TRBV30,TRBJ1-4,AWSVGTSEEKLF
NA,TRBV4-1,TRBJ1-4,ASSHRTAGGRSNEKLF
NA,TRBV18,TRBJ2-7,ASSLGTSYEQY
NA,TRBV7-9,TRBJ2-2,ASSLIAVTGELF
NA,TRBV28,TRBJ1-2,ASGPREGLRYT
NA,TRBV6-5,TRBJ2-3,ASRAPGALTQY
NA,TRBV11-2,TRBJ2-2,ASSLDRAQGTGELF
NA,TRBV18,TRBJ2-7,ASSPGTGGRYEQY
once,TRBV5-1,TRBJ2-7,ASSLGQGSDEQY
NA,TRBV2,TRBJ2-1,ASRRTSGSSYNEQF
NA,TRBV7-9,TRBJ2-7,ALSGQGPYEQY
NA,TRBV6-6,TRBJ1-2,ASSYYKDSSYGYT
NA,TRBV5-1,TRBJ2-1,ASREPGLAPISFSYNEQF
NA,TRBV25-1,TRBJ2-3,ASSEGTFSYTDTQY
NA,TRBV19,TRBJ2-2,ASSHAGARNTGELF
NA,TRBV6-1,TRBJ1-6,ASSEGAGARNSPLH
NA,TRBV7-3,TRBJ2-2,ASSAFFGTGELF
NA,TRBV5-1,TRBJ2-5,ASSLGGQVGETQY
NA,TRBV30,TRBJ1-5,AWSQGPGNQPQH
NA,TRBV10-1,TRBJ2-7,ASSESGTGFYEQY
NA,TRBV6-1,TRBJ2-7,ASSVFTSGGIYEQY
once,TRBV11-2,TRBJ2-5,ASSLSRLAGGETQY
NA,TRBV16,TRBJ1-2,ASNTAGQGAYGYT
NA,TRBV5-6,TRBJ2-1,ASSFGTSGSNEQF
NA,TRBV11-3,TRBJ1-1,ASSPGQGMGTEAF
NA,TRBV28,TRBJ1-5,ASSSGWGNTNQPQH
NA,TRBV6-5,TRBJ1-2,ASGVNYGYT
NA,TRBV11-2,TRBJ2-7,ASSLDGGVYEQY